One and the same sample provided the 7 T cell receptor beta chains below, sequenced in a study of identical twins. TCRdb fed the 5' RACE reads into MiXCR, producing one record per CDR3 protein. The data show a few hundred thousand distinct CDR3 sequences, 24% seen once. The same data also went into a second study, on T cells expressing NK-cell markers.

Sequenced material: CD4+ T cells sorted from blood. The receptors here all came from a young woman in good health.

This clonotype showed up just a few times. This chain uses TRBV25-1 with TRBJ2-1, with TRBD2 matching 12 bases. Per the germline V gene, CDR1 is MGHDK and CDR2 is SYGVNS. The CDR3 spans 15 residues. V lost 7 bases, J lost 1 base, and 2 bases stayed unmatched. The CDR3 sequence: CASTLAGGSYNEQFF. CDR3 nucleotides: TGTGCCAGCACCCTAGCGGGAGGGTCCTACAATGAGCAGTTCTTC.

The V gene is TRBV20-1, the J gene TRBJ2-3; tentatively, D is TRBD2 (7 bases). Per germline, CDR1 DFQATT and CDR2 SNEGSKA (reference sequence). Trimming removed 6 bases from V and 2 bases from J, with 18 bases in between. The CDR3 runs 15 residues. CDR3 DNA sequence: TGCAGTGCAAAACGGGGGGCCGGGTCCACAGATACGCAGTATTTT. It yields the protein CSAKRGAGSTDTQYF.

CDR3 amino acids: CASSVNPVNTEAFF. CDR3 bases: TGTGCCAGCAGCGTAAACCCCGTGAACACTGAAGCTTTCTTT. V and J are TRBV9 and TRBJ1-1; D is ambiguous. Germline V gene data show CDR1 as SGDLS and CDR2 as YYNGEE. The CDR3 length is 14 residues. Trimming removed 1 base from V and 0 bases from J, with 7 bases in between.

The chain is built from TRBV6-1 and TRBJ1-1, with a possible D match to TRBD1 (5 bases). V lost 7 bases and J lost 11, with 23 bases in between. This CDR3 is built from 14 residues. CDR1 is MNHNS and CDR2 is SASEGT in the germline V gene. CDR3 loop: CASTETTGLKGAFF. The DNA of the CDR3 is TGTGCCAGCACCGAAACTACAGGACTCAAAGGTGCTTTCTTT.

V gene TRBV20-1 combines with J gene TRBJ2-7; D gene ambiguous. The V end was cut by 0 bases, the J end by 2 bases, with 11 bases between. The germline V gene encodes CDR1 DFQATT and CDR2 SNEGSKA (reference sequence). The CDR3 sequence is 14 residues long. The CDR3 region is CSARELVGTYEQYF. CDR3 bases: TGCAGTGCTAGAGAGCTAGTTGGGACCTACGAGCAGTACTTC.

The genes are TRBV21-1 and TRBJ2-2; no check of the table's D call, TRBD1, against the DNA was made. TRBV21-1 has pseudogene status. The CDR3 has 14 residues. The CDR3 region is CASTAQGPTGELFF. The CDR3 DNA reads as TGTGCCAGCACCGCACAGGGTCCGACCGGGGAGCTGTTTTTT.

The rearrangement joins TRBV7-2 to TRBJ2-1, with a tentative D call TRBD1 (5 bases). This CDR3 is built from 13 residues. Germline CDR1 reads SGHTA; CDR2 reads FQGNSA. V was cut by 5 bases and J by 9 bases, with 14 bases left in between. The CDR3 DNA sequence: TGTGCCAGCAGCCAAAATAGGGGTAGTGAGCAGTTCTTC. Residues: CASSQNRGSEQFF.